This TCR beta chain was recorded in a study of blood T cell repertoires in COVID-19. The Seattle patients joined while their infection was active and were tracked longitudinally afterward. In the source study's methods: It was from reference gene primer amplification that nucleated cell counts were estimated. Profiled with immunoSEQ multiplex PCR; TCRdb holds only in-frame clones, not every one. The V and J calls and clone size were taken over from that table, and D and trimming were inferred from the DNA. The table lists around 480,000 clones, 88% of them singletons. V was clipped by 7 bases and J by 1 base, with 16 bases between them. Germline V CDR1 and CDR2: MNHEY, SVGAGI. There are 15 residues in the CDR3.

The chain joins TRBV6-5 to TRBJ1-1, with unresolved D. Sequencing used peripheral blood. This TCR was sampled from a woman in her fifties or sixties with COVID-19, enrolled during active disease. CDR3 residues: CASTSGVGSNTEAFF. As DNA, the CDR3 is TGTGCCAGCACGAGTGGAGTGGGTTCGAACACTGAAGCTTTCTTT.